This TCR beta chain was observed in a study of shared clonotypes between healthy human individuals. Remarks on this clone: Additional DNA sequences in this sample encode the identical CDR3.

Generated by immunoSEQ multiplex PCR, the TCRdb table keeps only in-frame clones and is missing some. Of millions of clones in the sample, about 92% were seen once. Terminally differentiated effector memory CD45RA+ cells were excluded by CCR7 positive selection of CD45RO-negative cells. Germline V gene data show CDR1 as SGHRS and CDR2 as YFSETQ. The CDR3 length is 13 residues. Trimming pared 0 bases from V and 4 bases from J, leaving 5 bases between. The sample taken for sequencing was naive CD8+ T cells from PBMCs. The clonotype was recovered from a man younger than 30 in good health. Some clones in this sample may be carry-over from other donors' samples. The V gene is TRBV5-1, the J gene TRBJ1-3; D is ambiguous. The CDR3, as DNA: TGCGCCAGCAGCTTGGGACCGGGAAACACCATATATTTT. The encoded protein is CASSLGPGNTIYF. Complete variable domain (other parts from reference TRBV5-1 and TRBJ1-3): KAGVTQTPRYLIKTRGQQVTLSCSPISGHRSVSWYQQTPGQGLQFLFEYFSETQRNKGNFPGRFSGRQFSNSRSEMNVSTLELGDSALYLCASSLGPGNTIYFGEGSWLTVV.